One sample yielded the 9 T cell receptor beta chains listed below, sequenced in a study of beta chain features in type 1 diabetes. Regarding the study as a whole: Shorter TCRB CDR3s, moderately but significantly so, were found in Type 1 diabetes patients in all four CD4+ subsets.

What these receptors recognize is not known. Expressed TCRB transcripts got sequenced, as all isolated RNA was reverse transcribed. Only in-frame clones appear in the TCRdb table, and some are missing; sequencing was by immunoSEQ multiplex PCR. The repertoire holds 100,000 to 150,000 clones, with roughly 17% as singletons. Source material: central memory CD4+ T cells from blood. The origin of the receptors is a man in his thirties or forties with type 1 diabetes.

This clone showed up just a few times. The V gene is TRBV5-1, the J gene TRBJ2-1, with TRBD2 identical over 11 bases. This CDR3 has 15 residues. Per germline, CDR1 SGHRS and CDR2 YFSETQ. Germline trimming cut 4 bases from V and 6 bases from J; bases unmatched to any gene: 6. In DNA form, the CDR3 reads TGCGCCAGCAGCATTACTAGCGGGGGCTCCAATGAGCAGTTCTTC. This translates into CASSITSGGSNEQFF.

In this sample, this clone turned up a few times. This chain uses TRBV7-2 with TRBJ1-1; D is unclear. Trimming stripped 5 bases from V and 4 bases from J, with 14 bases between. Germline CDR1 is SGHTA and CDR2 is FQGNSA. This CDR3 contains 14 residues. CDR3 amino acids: CASSPQHIGTEAFF. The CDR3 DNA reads TGTGCCAGCAGCCCCCAGCACATAGGCACTGAAGCTTTCTTT.

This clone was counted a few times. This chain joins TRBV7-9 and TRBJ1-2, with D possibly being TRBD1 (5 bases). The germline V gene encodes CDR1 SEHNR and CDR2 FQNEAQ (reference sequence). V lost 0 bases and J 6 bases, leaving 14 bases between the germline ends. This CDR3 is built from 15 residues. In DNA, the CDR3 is TGTGCCAGCAGCTTAGCGGGGACGGGATGGGATGGCTACACCTTC. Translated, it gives CASSLAGTGWDGYTF.

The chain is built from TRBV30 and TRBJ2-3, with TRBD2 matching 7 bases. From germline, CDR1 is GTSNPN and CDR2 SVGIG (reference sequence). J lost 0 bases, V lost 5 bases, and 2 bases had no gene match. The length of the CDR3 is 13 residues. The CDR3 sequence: CAWASGSTDTQYF. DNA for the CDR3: TGTGCCTGGGCTAGCGGAAGCACAGATACGCAGTATTTT.

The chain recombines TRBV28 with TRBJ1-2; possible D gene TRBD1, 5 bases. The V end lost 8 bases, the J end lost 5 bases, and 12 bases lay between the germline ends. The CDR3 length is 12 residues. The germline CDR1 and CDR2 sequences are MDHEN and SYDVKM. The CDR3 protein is CASGAKGYGYTF. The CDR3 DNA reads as TGTGCCAGCGGGGCGAAGGGGTATGGCTACACCTTC.

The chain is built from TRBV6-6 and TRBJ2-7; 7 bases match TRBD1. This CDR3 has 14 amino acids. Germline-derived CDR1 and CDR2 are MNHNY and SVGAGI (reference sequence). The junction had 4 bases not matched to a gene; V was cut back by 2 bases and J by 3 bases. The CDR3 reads CASSYKGAFYEQYF. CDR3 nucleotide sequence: TGTGCCAGCAGTTACAAGGGGGCCTTCTACGAGCAGTACTTC.

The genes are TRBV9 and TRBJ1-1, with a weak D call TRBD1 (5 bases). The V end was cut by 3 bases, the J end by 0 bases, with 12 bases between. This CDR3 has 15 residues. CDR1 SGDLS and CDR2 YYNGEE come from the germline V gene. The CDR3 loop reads CASSEGEGLNTEAFF. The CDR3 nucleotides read TGTGCCAGCAGCGAAGGGGAGGGTTTGAACACTGAAGCTTTCTTT.

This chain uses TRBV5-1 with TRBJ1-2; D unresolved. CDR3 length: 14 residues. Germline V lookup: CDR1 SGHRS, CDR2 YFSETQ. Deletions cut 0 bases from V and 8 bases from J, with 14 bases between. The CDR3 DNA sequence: TGCGCCAGCAGCTTGGGGAGTAGTGGAGAGGGCTACACCTTC. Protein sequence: CASSLGSSGEGYTF.

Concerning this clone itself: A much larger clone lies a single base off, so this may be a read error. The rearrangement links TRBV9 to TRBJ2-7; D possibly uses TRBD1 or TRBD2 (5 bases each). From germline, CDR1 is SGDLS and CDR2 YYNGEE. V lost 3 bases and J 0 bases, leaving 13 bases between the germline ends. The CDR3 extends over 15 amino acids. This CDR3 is CASSGRDAGSYEQYF. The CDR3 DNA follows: TGTGCCAGCAGCGGCCGGGACGCAGGCTCCTACGAGCAGTACTTC. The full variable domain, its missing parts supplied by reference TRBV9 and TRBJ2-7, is DSGVTQTPKHLITATGQRVTLRCSPRSGDLSVYWYQQSLDQGLQFLIQYYNGEERAKGNILERFSAQQFPDLHSELNLSSLELGDSALYFCASSGRDAGSYEQYFGPGTRLTVT.